This TCR beta chain was identified during a study of T cells in Graves' hyperthyroidism and ophthalmopathy (dated by TCRdb to between 2018 and 2021). Context from the whole study: Peripheral blood samples were taken at the time of initial diagnosis, prior to any treatment. Prospective prediction of ophthalmopathy was tested in an independent validation cohort of some 19 hyperthyroidism patients and roughly 16 patients who later progressed to ophthalmopathy. After blood sampling, hyperthyroidism patients were treated with methimazole at a starting dose of 30 mg daily, and ophthalmopathy patients were treated with high-dose intravenous methylprednisolone. In six Graves' hyperthyroidism patients, the study also compared T-cell repertoires from thyroid tissue with T-cell repertoires from blood. A discovery cohort of about 95 patients, about 44 with Graves' ophthalmopathy and about 58 with stable Graves' hyperthyroidism, was used to find distinguishing TCR V-J signatures. The paper reports TCR Vbeta CDR3 sequencing of 130 to 150 peripheral blood samples: 40 or so ophthalmopathy, 75 to 80 hyperthyroidism and approximately 17 progressor patients. The roughly 91 discovery patients were randomly divided into training and test sets at a 7:3 ratio. The paper as a whole reports these results and caveats: Most expanded thyroid clonotypes (frequency above 0.001) were also detected in blood, suggesting blood repertoires may reflect thyroid immune responses. Ophthalmopathy was separated from stable hyperthyroidism by a 13 V-J signature model, with roughly 88% sensitivity and roughly 84% specificity obtained in cross-validation and 80%/75% obtained in testing. Sample size was not statistically predetermined, and blinding of investigators to group allocation was not performed. In validation, the model predicted progression to ophthalmopathy a median of roughly 6.5 months before onset, with roughly 70% sensitivity and roughly 77% specificity.

Amplification of TCR beta CDR3 regions was carried out from RNA transcripts. For the first round of RT-PCR on the TCR CDR3, the HTBI primer set was used together with the Qiagen OneStep RT-PCR kit. Libraries were constructed in a second round of multiplex PCR, after which size selection and purification were carried out. Libraries were sequenced paired-end with 100 bp reads on an Illumina HiSeq2000. On the authors' methods: SOAPnuke was used to process the raw data, removing reads that contained adapters or uncalled bases, had a mean Phred below 15, or lacked an exact match to the constant primer or identifier. High-quality paired reads were merged with COPE v1.2.5, and unique nucleotide sequences were defined as clonotypes. MiTCR v1.1 was used to align the clonotypes against IMGT TRBV, TRBD and TRBJ reference segments. Only V-J combinations with frequency above 0.0001, covering 99% to 99.2% of repertoires, were analysed. A TCS score was defined as the ratio of F50 (clonal expansion) to E x V (chaos), with BLOSUM62-based TCRdist applied between CDR3 peptides within each V-J. Welch's t-statistics and random forest reduced roughly 540 V-J features to 10 to 15, which were used in a naive Bayes classifier (R e1071). TCRdb passed the public sequencing reads through fastp at Q25 and MiXCR, retaining productive beta sequences. Here each entry gathers all rows of one CDR3 protein and keeps the most common genes and DNA. TCRdb, rather than the study authors, made the V and J calls. Within this sample are more than 300,000 distinct CDR3 sequences, with roughly 13% of them counted one time only. The top ten clones comprise 9.2% of the sample.

Worth noting for this clonotype: This receptor's antigen is unknown. Base quality data are lacking; no much larger clone is found one base away.

Stable Graves' hyperthyroidism was defined as the absence of progression to ophthalmopathy over 18 months of follow-up. Hyperthyroidism patients were aged 18 to 65 years and newly diagnosed, with disease duration of less than 2 months. Patients with uncontrolled infections, other autoimmune diseases, pregnancy or lactation were excluded. Diagnoses relied on clinical symptoms, serum thyroxine and TRAb, thyroid ultrasound and orbital computed tomography. Ficoll-Paque density gradient centrifugation was used to isolate PBMCs from about 10 ml of fresh peripheral blood. Trizol reagent was used to extract total RNA, and RNA quality was then checked on an Agilent 2100 Bioanalyzer. V is clipped by 3 bases and J by 4 bases, and the sequence between their germline boundaries is 19 bases long. Taken from cysteine to phenylalanine, the CDR3 has 15 residues. Only the CDR3 part of the read is kept: 45 bases, read in frame from the first base. The germline V gene (reference sequence) gives CDR1 as GTSNPN and CDR2 as SVGIG.

The sequence links TRBV30 to TRBJ2-7; tentative D gene TRBD2, with 6 bases matching. The clonotype originates from a young woman with Graves' hyperthyroidism. The specimen sequenced was blood. CDR3 sequence: CAWSLGTPLQYEQYF. The nucleotide sequence is TGTGCCTGGAGCCTCGGGACTCCATTACAGTACGAGCAGTACTTC.